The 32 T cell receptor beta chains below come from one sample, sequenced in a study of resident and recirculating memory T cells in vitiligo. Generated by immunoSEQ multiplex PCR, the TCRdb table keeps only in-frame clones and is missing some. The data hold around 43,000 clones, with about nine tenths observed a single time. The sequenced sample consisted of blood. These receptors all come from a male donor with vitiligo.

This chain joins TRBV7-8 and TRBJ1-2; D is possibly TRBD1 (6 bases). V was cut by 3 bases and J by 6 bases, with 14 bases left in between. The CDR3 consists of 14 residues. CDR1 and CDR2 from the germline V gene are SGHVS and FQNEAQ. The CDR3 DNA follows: TGTGCCAGCAGCTTGGGTGATTGGGGGCATGGCTACACCTTC. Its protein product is CASSLGDWGHGYTF.

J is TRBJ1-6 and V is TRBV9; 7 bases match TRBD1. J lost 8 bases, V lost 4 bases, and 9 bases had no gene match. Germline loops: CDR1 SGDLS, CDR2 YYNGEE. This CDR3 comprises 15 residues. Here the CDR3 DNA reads TGTGCCAGCAGCTCTCGGGACAGTGCTTATTCACCCCTCCACTTT. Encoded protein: CASSSRDSAYSPLHF.

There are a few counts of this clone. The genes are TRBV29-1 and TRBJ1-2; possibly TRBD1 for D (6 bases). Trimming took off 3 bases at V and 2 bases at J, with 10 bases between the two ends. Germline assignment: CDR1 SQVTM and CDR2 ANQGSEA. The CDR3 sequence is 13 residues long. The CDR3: CSVDRGFNYGYTF. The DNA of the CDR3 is TGCAGCGTTGACAGGGGCTTCAACTATGGCTACACCTTC.

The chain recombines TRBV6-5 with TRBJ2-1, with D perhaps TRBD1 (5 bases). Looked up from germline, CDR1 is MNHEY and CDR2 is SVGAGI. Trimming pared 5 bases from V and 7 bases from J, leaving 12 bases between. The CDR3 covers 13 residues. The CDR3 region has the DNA TGTGCCAGCAGTCAAGGACATCCTAATGAGCAGTTCTTC. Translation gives CASSQGHPNEQFF.

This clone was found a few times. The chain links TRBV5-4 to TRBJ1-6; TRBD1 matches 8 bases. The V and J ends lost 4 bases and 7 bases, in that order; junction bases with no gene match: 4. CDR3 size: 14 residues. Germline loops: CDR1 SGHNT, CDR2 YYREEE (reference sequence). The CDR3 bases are TGTGCCAGCAGCGGCGGGACAGGAAATTCACCCCTCCACTTT. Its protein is CASSGGTGNSPLHF. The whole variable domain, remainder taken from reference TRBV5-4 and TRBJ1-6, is ETGVTQSPTHLIKTRGQQVTLRCSSQSGHNTVSWYQQALGQGPQFIFQYYREEENGRGNFPPRFSGLQFPNYSSELNVNALELDDSALYLCASSGGTGNSPLHFGNGTRLTVT.

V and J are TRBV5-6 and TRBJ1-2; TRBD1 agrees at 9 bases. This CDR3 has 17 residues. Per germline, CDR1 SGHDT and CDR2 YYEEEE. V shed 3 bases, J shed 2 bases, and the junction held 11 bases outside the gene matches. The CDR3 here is CASSSKISTGGNYGYTF. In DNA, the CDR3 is TGTGCCAGCAGCTCGAAAATATCGACAGGGGGAAACTATGGCTACACCTTC. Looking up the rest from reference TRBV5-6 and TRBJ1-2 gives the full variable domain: DAGVTQSPTHLIKTRGQQVTLRCSPKSGHDTVSWYQQALGQGPQFIFQYYEEEERQRGNFPDRFSGHQFPNYSSELNVNALLLGDSALYLCASSSKISTGGNYGYTFGSGTRLTVV.

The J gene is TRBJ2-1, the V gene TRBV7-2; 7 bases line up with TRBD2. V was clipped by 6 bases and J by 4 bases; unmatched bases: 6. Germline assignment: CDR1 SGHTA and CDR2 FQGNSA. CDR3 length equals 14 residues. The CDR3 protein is CASRPAGRYNEQFF. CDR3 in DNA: TGTGCCAGCAGGCCAGCGGGGAGATACAATGAGCAGTTCTTC.

The CDR3 DNA reads TGTGCCAGCAGGGACAGGGGCTCCGGGGAGCTGTTTTTT. Residues: CASRDRGSGELFF. The chain couples TRBV5-4 to TRBJ2-2; TRBD1 matches at 9 bases. After removal of 5 bases from V and 6 bases from J, the junction contained 2 bases not matched to a gene. This CDR3 has 13 residues. Germline V lookup: CDR1 SGHNT, CDR2 YYREEE (reference sequence).

The CDR3 DNA reads as TGTGCCAGCAGCTTGTCGATGGGCCCCCAAGAGACCCAGTACTTC. Translating it yields CASSLSMGPQETQYF. This chain joins TRBV5-4 and TRBJ2-5; D is uncertain. The CDR3 loop spans 15 amino acids. Germline loops: CDR1 SGHNT, CDR2 YYREEE (reference sequence). The V end was cut by 1 base, the J end by 1 base, with 11 bases between.

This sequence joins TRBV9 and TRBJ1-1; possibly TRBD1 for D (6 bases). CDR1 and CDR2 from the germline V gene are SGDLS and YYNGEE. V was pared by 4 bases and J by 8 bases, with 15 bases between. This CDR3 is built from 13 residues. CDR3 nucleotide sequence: TGTGCCAGCAGCCCGGGACACAGCTTGGAAGCTTTCTTT. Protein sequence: CASSPGHSLEAFF.

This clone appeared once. The CDR3 DNA reads TGTGCCTGGAGCCTAAGGGGGGGTCTGAGTAATGAGCAGTTCTTC. This translates into CAWSLRGGLSNEQFF. This rearrangement joins TRBV30 to TRBJ2-1; D may be TRBD2 (7 bases). Germline-derived CDR1 and CDR2 are GTSNPN and SVGIG (reference sequence). Trimming pared 3 bases from V and 7 bases from J, leaving 19 bases between. The CDR3 has 15 residues.

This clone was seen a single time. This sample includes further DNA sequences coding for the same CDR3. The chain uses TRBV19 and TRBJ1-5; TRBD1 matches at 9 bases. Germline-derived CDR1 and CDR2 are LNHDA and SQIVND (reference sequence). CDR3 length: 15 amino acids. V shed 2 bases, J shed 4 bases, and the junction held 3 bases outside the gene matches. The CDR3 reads CASSIRQGGNQPQHF. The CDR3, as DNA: TGTGCCAGTAGTATAAGACAGGGGGGGAATCAGCCCCAGCATTTT.

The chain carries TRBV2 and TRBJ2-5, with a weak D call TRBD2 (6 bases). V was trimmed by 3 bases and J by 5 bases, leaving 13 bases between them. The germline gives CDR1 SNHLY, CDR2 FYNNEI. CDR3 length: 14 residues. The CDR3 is CASSEQGAGETQYF. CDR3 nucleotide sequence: TGTGCCAGCAGTGAGCAGGGCGCGGGGGAGACCCAGTACTTC.

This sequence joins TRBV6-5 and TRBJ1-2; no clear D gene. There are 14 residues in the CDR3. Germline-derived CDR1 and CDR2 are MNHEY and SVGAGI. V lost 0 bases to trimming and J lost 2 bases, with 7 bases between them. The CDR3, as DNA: TGTGCCAGCAGTTACTCGGCGGGGAACTATGGCTACACCTTC. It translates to CASSYSAGNYGYTF.

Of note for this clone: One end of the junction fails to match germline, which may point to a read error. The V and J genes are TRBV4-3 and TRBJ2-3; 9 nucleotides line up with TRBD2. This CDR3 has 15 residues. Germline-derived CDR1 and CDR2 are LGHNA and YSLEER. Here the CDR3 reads CASSQGLAITDTQYF. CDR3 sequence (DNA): TGCGCCAGCAGTCAAGGACTAGCGATCACAGATACGCAGTATTTT.

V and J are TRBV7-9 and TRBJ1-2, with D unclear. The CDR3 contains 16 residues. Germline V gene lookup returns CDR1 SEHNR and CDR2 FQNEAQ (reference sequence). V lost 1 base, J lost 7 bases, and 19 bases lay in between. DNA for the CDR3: TGTGCCAGCAGCTTAGGCCACATCGGAGGGCGTCGTGGCTACACCTTC. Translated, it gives CASSLGHIGGRRGYTF.

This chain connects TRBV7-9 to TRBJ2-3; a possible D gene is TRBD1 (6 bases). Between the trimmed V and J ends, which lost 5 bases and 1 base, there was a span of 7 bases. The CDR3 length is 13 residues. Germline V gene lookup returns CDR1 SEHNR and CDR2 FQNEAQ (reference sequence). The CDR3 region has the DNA TGTGCCAGCAGCCCAGGGGGCACAGATACGCAGTATTTT. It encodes CASSPGGTDTQYF.

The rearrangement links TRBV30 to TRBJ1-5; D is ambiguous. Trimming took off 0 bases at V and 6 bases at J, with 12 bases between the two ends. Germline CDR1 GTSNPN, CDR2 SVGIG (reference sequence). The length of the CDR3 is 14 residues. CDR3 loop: CAWSVGIRGQPQHF. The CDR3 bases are TGTGCCTGGAGTGTAGGGATCCGGGGTCAGCCCCAGCATTTT.

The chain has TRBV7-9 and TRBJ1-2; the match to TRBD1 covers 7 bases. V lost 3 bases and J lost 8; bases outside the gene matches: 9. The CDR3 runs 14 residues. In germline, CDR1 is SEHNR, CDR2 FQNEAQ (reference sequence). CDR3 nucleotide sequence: TGTGCCAGCAGCTTTACAGGGGCAGGAAACGGCTACACCTTC. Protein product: CASSFTGAGNGYTF.

CDR3 protein: CASSSPLRLTNTGELFF. CDR3 bases: TGTGCCAGCAGCTCTCCCCTGCGACTCACGAACACCGGGGAGCTGTTTTTT. The chain is built from TRBV7-2 and TRBJ2-2; D is unclear. The CDR3 contains 17 residues. In germline, CDR1 is SGHTA, CDR2 FQGNSA. Trimming took off 4 bases at V and 0 bases at J, with 15 bases between the two ends. The whole variable domain, remainder taken from reference TRBV7-2 and TRBJ2-2, is GAGVSQSPSNKVTEKGKDVELRCDPISGHTALYWYRQSLGQGLEFLIYFQGNSAPDKSGLPSDRFSAERTGGSVSTLTIQRTQQEDSAVYLCASSSPLRLTNTGELFFGEGSRLTVL.

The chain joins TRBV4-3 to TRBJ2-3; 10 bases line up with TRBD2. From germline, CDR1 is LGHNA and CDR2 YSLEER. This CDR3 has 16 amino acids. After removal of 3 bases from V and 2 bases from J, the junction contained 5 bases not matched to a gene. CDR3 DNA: TGCGCCAGCAGCCATTTAGCGGGGGGTTACACAGATACGCAGTATTTT. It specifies CASSHLAGGYTDTQYF.

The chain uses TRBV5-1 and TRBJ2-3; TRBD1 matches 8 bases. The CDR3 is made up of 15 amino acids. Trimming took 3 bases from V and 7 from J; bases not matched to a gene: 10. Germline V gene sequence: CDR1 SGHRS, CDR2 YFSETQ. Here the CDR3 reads CASSSDRGTPNTQYF. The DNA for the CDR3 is TGCGCCAGCAGCTCCGACAGGGGAACTCCAAATACGCAGTATTTT.

Here the CDR3 reads CASSVRQGGEKLFF. The DNA for the CDR3 is TGTGCCAGCAGTGTGCGGCAGGGAGGCGAAAAACTGTTTTTT. The rearrangement joins TRBV2 to TRBJ1-4; tentatively, D is TRBD1 (5 bases). V was shortened by 4 bases and J by 8 bases, with 14 bases between the two germline ends. The germline gives CDR1 SNHLY, CDR2 FYNNEI. The CDR3 spans 14 residues. The full variable domain, in which reference TRBV2 and TRBJ1-4 provide the parts outside the CDR3, is EPEVTQTPSHQVTQMGQEVILRCVPISNHLYFYWYRQILGQKVEFLVSFYNNEISEKSEIFDDQFSVERPDGSNFTLKIRSTKLEDSAMYFCASSVRQGGEKLFFGSGTQLSVL.

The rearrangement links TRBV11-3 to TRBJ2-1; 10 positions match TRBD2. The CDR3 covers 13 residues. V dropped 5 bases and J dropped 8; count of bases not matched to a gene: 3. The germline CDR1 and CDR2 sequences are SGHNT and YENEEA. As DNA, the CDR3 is TGTGCCAGCAGCCCCAGCGGGGGGGATGAGCAGTTCTTC. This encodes CASSPSGGDEQFF.

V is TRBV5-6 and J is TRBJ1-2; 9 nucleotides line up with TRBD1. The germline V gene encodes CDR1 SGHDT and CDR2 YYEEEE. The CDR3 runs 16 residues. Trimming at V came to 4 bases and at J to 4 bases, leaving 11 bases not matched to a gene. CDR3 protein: CASSLPDRGKGYGYTF. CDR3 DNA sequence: TGTGCCAGCAGCCTTCCGGACAGGGGAAAGGGCTATGGCTACACCTTC.

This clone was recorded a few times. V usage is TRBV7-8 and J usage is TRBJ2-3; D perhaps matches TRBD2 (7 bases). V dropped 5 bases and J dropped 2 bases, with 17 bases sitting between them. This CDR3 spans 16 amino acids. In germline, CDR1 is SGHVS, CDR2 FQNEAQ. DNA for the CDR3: TGTGCCAGCAGCGCCCAAGGGGGGGCCTTCACAGATACGCAGTATTTT. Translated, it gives CASSAQGGAFTDTQYF.

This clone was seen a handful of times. As DNA, the CDR3 is TGTGCCAGCAGCTTAGCCCGGGGTAACGAGCAGTACTTC. Translated: CASSLARGNEQYF. The chain carries TRBV7-2 and TRBJ2-7, with D perhaps matching TRBD2 (5 bases). The length of the CDR3 is 13 residues. V was pared by 0 bases and J by 5 bases, with 8 bases between. The germline CDR1 and CDR2 sequences are SGHTA and FQGNSA.

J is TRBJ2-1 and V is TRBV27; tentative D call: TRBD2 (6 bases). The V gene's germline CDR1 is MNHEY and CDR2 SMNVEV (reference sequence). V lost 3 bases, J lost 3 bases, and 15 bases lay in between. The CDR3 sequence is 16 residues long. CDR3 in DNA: TGTGCCAGCAGTTTCACCCTAGCGACCGGCTACAATGAGCAGTTCTTC. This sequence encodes CASSFTLATGYNEQFF.

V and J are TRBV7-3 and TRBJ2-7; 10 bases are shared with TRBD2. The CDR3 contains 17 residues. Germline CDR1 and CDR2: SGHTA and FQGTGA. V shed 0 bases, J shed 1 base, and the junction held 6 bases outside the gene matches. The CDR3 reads CASSLTSPSGGSYEQYF. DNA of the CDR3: TGTGCCAGCAGCTTAACGAGTCCTAGCGGGGGTTCCTACGAGCAGTACTTC.

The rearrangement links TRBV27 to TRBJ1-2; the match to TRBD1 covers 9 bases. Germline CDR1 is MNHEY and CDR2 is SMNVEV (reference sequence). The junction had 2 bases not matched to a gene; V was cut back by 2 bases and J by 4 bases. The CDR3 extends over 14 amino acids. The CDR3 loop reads CASSLGTGIYGYTF. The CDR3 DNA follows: TGTGCCAGCAGTTTAGGGACAGGGATCTATGGCTACACCTTC.

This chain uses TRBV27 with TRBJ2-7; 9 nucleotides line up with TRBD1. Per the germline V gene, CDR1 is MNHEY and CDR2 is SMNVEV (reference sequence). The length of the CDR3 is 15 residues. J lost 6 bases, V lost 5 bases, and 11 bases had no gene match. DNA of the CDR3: TGTGCCAGCAGTGCCCTACAGGGGGCGCCGGGCGAGCAGTACTTC. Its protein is CASSALQGAPGEQYF.

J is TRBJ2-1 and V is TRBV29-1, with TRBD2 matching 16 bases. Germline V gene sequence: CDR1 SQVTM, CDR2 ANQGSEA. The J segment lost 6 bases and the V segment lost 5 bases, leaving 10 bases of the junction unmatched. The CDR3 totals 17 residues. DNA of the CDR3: TGCAGCGTTAAAGGGACTAGCGGGGGGGCAAGCGGCAATGAGCAGTTCTTC. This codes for CSVKGTSGGASGNEQFF.